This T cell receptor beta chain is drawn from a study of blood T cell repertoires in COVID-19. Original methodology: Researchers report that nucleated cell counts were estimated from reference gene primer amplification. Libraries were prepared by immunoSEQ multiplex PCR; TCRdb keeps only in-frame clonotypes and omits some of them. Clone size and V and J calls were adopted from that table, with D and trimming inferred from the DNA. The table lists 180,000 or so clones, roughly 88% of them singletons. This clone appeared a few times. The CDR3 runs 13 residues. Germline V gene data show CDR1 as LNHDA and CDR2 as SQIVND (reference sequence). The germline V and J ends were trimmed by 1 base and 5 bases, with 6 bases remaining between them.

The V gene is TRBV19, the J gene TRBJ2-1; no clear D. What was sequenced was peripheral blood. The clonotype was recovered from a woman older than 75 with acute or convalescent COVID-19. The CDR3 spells CASSIGAHNEQFF. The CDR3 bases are TGTGCCAGTAGTATAGGAGCACACAATGAGCAGTTCTTC.